This TCR beta chain was retrieved from a study of T cell clonality in common variable immunodeficiency. Patients had low serum IgG, IgA and/or IgM and specific antibody deficiency. Aged about 9 to 64 years, CVID subjects averaged around 40 years old. Study-wide results and caveats: Fewer deletions and N-nucleotide insertions were reportedly seen in common variable immunodeficiency TCR beta sequences. Links between repertoire features and CVID complications were heterogeneity-limited.

The table lists this clone with many counts. Its specificity is not known. The CDR3 end falls 3 residues outside the read, so it is completed with the germline J gene. From germline, CDR1 is GTSNPN and CDR2 SVGIG (reference sequence). Losses at the gene ends were 3 bases for V and 2 bases for J; bases not matched to a gene: 1. The CDR3 runs 14 residues. TCRdb's table, derived via immunoSEQ multiplex PCR, lists solely in-frame clones and lacks some. This sample has 30,000 to 40,000 clones, each found more than once. The chain recombines TRBV30 with TRBJ2-3, with TRBD2 matching 11 bases. The sample consisted of peripheral blood mononuclear cells. The sequence was collected from a human donor with common variable immunodeficiency. The part of the CDR3 DNA that was read is TGTGCCTGGAGGACTAGCGGGAACACAGATACG. As protein: CAWRTSGNTDT. In full, the CDR3 is CAWRTSGNTDTQYF. The variable domain in full, completed from reference TRBV30 and TRBJ2-3, reads SQTIHQWPATLVQPVGSPLSLECTVEGTSNPNLYWYRQAAGRGLQLLFYSVGIGQISSEVPQNLSASRPQDRQFILSSKKLLLSDSGFYLCAWRTSGNTDTQYFGPGTRLTVL.